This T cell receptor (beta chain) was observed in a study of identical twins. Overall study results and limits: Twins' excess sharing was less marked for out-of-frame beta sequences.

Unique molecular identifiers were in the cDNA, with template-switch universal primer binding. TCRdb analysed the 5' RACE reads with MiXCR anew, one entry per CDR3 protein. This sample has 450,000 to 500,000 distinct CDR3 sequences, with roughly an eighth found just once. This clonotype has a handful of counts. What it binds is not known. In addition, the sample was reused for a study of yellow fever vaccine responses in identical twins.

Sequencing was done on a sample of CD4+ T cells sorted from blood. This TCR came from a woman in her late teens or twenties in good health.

This CDR3 reads CASSSAPGPDTQYF. CDR3 nucleotides: TGTGCCAGCAGTTCCGCCCCAGGGCCAGATACGCAGTATTTT. The chain joins TRBV7-2 to TRBJ2-3, with D maybe TRBD1 (5 bases). Between the trimmed V and J ends, which lost 6 bases and 4 bases, there was a span of 14 bases. The CDR3 extends over 14 amino acids. CDR1 and CDR2 (germline): SGHTA, FQGNSA.